Listed below are T cell receptor beta chains from one sample, sequenced in a study of HIV-infected patients and healthy controls. MiXCR, run by TCRdb on the 5' RACE reads, gives a single entry per CDR3 protein. The table lists 55,000 to 70,000 distinct CDR3 sequences, 15% to 20% of them singletons, with over 1.1% in the top ten. Sequenced sample: CD4+ T cells from blood. These receptors all stem from a human donor in good health. The CDR3 runs from the conserved cysteine through the conserved F or W. Each record gives: D gene, clone size, V gene, J gene, CDR3 DNA, CDR3 protein. The D gene is left open where the match is weak. Where a row states a size, it is once, few, many or the class of an expanded clone; other rows omit it.

>TRBD2|-|TRBV3-1|TRBJ2-1
TGTGCCAGCAGCCAGACTAGCGCGTACAATGAGCAGTTCTTC
CASSQTSAYNEQFF
>-|-|TRBV12-3/TRBV12-4|TRBJ2-7
TGTGCCAGCAGCAGTGTGGGGACGGACTACGAGCAGTACTTC
CASSSVGTDYEQYF
>-|-|TRBV4-2|TRBJ2-3
TGTGCCAGCAGCCAATTGGGGACACCTAGCACAGATACGCAGTATTTT
CASSQLGTPSTDTQYF
>-|many|TRBV12-3/TRBV12-4|TRBJ1-2
TGTGCCAGCAGTTTGGTTGGTTTCCAAGACTATGGCTACACCTTC
CASSLVGFQDYGYTF
>-|-|TRBV20-1|TRBJ2-5
TGCAGTGCTAGAGATGTGGCTCAAGAGACCCAGTACTTC
CSARDVAQETQYF
>-|few|TRBV2|TRBJ1-1
TGTGCCAGCAGCACGGTTCTCAACACTGAAGCTTTCTTT
CASSTVLNTEAFF
>-|few|TRBV6-2/TRBV6-3|TRBJ1-5
TGTGCCAGCAGAGGGCCTAGCAATCAGCCCCAGCATTTT
CASRGPSNQPQHF
>-|-|TRBV19|TRBJ2-2
TGTGCCAGTAGTACAAAAACCGGGGAGCTGTTTTTT
CASSTKTGELFF
>-|many|TRBV14|TRBJ2-3
TGTGCCAGCAGCCATAGGCAGGGTAATATTCCAGATACGCAGTATTTT
CASSHRQGNIPDTQYF
>-|-|TRBV6-5|TRBJ2-3
TGTGCCAGCAGTTTGGGACCACGACTCACAGATACGCAGTATTTT
CASSLGPRLTDTQYF
>TRBD1|few|TRBV20-1|TRBJ2-7
TGCAGTGCTGGGACAGGGCACTACGAGCAGTACTTC
CSAGTGHYEQYF
>-|many|TRBV7-9|TRBJ1-1
TGTGCCAGCAGCTCCCTTACAGCGAACACTGAAGCTTTCTTT
CASSSLTANTEAFF
>-|many|TRBV18|TRBJ2-6
TGTGCCAGCACCGGGACTCCTGAACCTGGGGCCAACGTCCTGACTTTC
CASTGTPEPGANVLTF
>-|-|TRBV12-3/TRBV12-4|TRBJ2-1
TGTGCCAGCAGTCCAGAGAATGAGCAGTTCTTC
CASSPENEQFF
>-|few|TRBV10-2|TRBJ1-5
TGCGCCAGCAGTGAATTAGATGCGCCCCAGCATTTT
CASSELDAPQHF
>-|-|TRBV7-8|TRBJ1-6
TGTGCCAGCAGCTTAGAGATGGGCGGGGGGAGCTCCTATAATTCACCCCTCCACTTT
CASSLEMGGGSSYNSPLHF
>-|-|TRBV21-1|TRBJ2-5
TGTGCCAGCAGCATATGGACAGTCCAAGAGACCCAGTACTTC
CASSIWTVQETQYF
>-|-|TRBV7-8|TRBJ1-4
TGTGCCAGCAAGGTCTACGGGGGTGATGAAAAACTGTTTTTT
CASKVYGGDEKLFF
>-|many|TRBV10-3|TRBJ1-3
TGTGCCATCAGTGAGGACAGTAGAGTCTCTGGAAACACCATATATTTT
CAISEDSRVSGNTIYF
>-|-|TRBV11-2|TRBJ2-1
TGTGCCAGCAGCTTTAGGACCGATTACAATGAGCAGTTCTTC
CASSFRTDYNEQFF
>-|few|TRBV4-3|TRBJ2-3
TGCGCCAGCAGCCGGGGCGTCACAGATACGCAGTATTTT
CASSRGVTDTQYF
>TRBD2|many|TRBV9|TRBJ2-1
TGTGCCAGCAGCGTTACGGGACTAGCGGGAGTCAATGAGCAGTTCTTC
CASSVTGLAGVNEQFF
>-|few|TRBV12-3/TRBV12-4|TRBJ1-5
TGTGCCAGCAGCCAGCACAGGGTCAATCAGCCCCAGCATTTT
CASSQHRVNQPQHF
>-|-|TRBV12-3/TRBV12-4|TRBJ1-2
TGTGCCAGCAGTTTAGAATTTGGATCCATCACCTTC
CASSLEFGSITF
>-|-|TRBV20-1|TRBJ1-1
TGCAGTGCTAGAGACAGTATCACGGTTAACACTGAAGCTTTCTTT
CSARDSITVNTEAFF
>-|many|TRBV12-3/TRBV12-4|TRBJ2-4
TGTGCCAGCAGTTTAGAAGTAGCCAAAAACATTCAGTACTTC
CASSLEVAKNIQYF
>TRBD2|many|TRBV4-1|TRBJ2-1
TGCGCCAGCAGCCAAGGGACTAGCGGGGGACGAGATGAGCAGTTCTTC
CASSQGTSGGRDEQFF